What follows are 27 T cell receptor beta chains derived from one specimen sequenced in a study of T cells in localized non-small cell lung cancer. Generated by immunoSEQ multiplex PCR, the TCRdb table keeps only in-frame clones and is missing some. The sample lists tens of thousands of clones, around four fifths occurring once. Material: peripheral blood, obtained before any cancer treatment. These TCRs come from a man aged 35-75 years with stage I lung adenocarcinoma.

CDR3 in amino acids: CASSLGTGIDEQYF. In DNA, the CDR3 is TGTGCCAGCAGCTTGGGGACAGGGATTGACGAGCAGTACTTC. The V and J genes are TRBV7-9 and TRBJ2-7, with 9 bases that match TRBD1. The germline CDR1 and CDR2 sequences are SEHNR and FQNEAQ (reference sequence). Trimming removed 3 bases from V and 5 bases from J; junction bases left unmatched: 5. The CDR3 contains 14 residues.

The chain is built from TRBV28 and TRBJ2-3, with D tentatively TRBD1 or TRBD2 (6 bases each). Germline V gene sequence: CDR1 MDHEN, CDR2 SYDVKM. The CDR3 is 15 residues long. V was cut by 4 bases and J by 3 bases, with 14 bases left in between. CDR3 coding DNA: TGTGCCAGCAGTTCTCAGGGGAGGAGGACAGATACGCAGTATTTT. Translated, it gives CASSSQGRRTDTQYF.

The gene calls are TRBV5-6 and TRBJ1-2; D not resolved. The V end was cut by 0 bases, the J end by 2 bases, with 11 bases between. The germline V gene has CDR1 SGHDT and CDR2 YYEEEE. This CDR3 spans 15 amino acids. The CDR3 DNA is TGTGCCAGCAGCTTGGTCCACCGGACGAACTATGGCTACACCTTC. Protein sequence: CASSLVHRTNYGYTF. Drawing the rest from reference TRBV5-6 and TRBJ1-2, the complete variable domain is DAGVTQSPTHLIKTRGQQVTLRCSPKSGHDTVSWYQQALGQGPQFIFQYYEEEERQRGNFPDRFSGHQFPNYSSELNVNALLLGDSALYLCASSLVHRTNYGYTFGSGTRLTVV.

This chain uses TRBV6-5 with TRBJ1-2; D uncertain. CDR1 is MNHEY, CDR2 SVGAGI, per germline. This CDR3 is built from 14 residues. V shed 3 bases and J shed 2 bases, with 10 bases lying between them. The CDR3 DNA is TGTGCCAGCAGTTATGGGCCGGGAAACTATGGCTACACCTTC. It specifies CASSYGPGNYGYTF.

J is TRBJ1-2 and V is TRBV5-1; D is unresolved. Germline CDR1 and CDR2: SGHRS and YFSETQ. There are 12 residues in the CDR3. Deletions cut 0 bases from V and 8 bases from J, with 8 bases between. The CDR3 spells CASSLGDGGYTF. For the CDR3, the DNA is TGCGCCAGCAGCTTGGGTGATGGAGGCTACACCTTC.

This chain links TRBV20-1 with TRBJ2-7; no clear D gene. The CDR3 has 11 residues. The germline CDR1 and CDR2 sequences are DFQATT and SNEGSKA (reference sequence). V was clipped by 6 bases and J by 2 bases, with 8 bases between them. CDR3 amino acids: CSAPSPYEQYF. CDR3 in DNA: TGCAGTGCCCCTTCCCCCTACGAGCAGTACTTC.

The chain joins TRBV7-9 to TRBJ1-3; D perhaps matches TRBD1 (6 bases). The germline gives CDR1 SEHNR, CDR2 FQNEAQ (reference sequence). V was clipped by 2 bases and J by 2 bases, with 10 bases between them. This CDR3 is built from 15 residues. CDR3 sequence: CASSLLGGPGNTIYF. The CDR3, as DNA: TGTGCCAGCAGCTTACTCGGGGGCCCTGGAAACACCATATATTTT.

The gene calls are TRBV11-2 and TRBJ2-5; no clear D. In germline, CDR1 is SGHAT, CDR2 FQNNGV. The CDR3 extends over 13 amino acids. The V end lost 5 bases, the J end lost 3 bases, and 10 bases lay between the germline ends. In nucleotides, the CDR3 is TGTGCCAGCAGCCGCGGCCCGGAAGAGACCCAGTACTTC. It specifies CASSRGPEETQYF.

The V and J genes are TRBV14 and TRBJ1-2, with a possible D match to TRBD1 (5 bases). CDR3 length: 14 residues. Looked up from germline, CDR1 is SGHDN and CDR2 is FVKESK. Trimming took 1 base from V and 8 from J, leaving 14 bases between them. The CDR3 is CASSQVGRAVGYTF. CDR3 coding DNA: TGTGCCAGCAGCCAAGTCGGCAGGGCTGTAGGCTACACCTTC.

The chain employs TRBV5-4 and TRBJ2-1; 10 positions agree with TRBD2. The trim removed 5 bases at V and 6 bases at J, leaving 8 bases unmatched. Germline V gene sequence: CDR1 SGHNT, CDR2 YYREEE (reference sequence). The CDR3 has 15 residues. The CDR3 nucleotides read TGTGCCAGCAGGCCCGGGACTAGCGAGGCCAATGAGCAGTTCTTC. Encoded protein: CASRPGTSEANEQFF.

This clone was recorded a few times. The rearrangement joins TRBV11-2 to TRBJ2-7; no definite D call. The germline CDR1 and CDR2 sequences are SGHAT and FQNNGV. The CDR3 sequence is 13 residues long. The V and J ends lost 6 bases and 3 bases respectively, with 12 bases between them. CDR3 coding DNA: TGTGCCAGCAGTAACGGAGTGGGCTACGAGCAGTACTTC. It encodes CASSNGVGYEQYF.

This sequence joins TRBV27 and TRBJ1-2; TRBD1 is a possible D gene (5 bases). V was shortened by 8 bases and J by 8 bases, with 18 bases between the two germline ends. The CDR3 runs to 13 residues. Germline CDR1 and CDR2: MNHEY and SMNVEV (reference sequence). The CDR3 loop is CASGSGRREGYTF. CDR3 DNA sequence: TGTGCCAGCGGATCAGGGCGGAGGGAGGGCTACACCTTC.

This clone was seen just once. V is TRBV9 and J is TRBJ2-1, with D perhaps matching TRBD2 (7 bases). The germline gives CDR1 SGDLS, CDR2 YYNGEE. CDR3 length: 15 residues. With 4 bases removed from V and 10 bases from J, the gap between germline ends came to 21 bases. CDR3 region: CASSNGDTGGTEQFF. DNA for the CDR3: TGTGCCAGCAGCAACGGGGACACGGGGGGAACGGAGCAGTTCTTC.

V and J are TRBV6-1 and TRBJ2-7; D perhaps matches TRBD2 (7 bases). CDR1 and CDR2 (germline): MNHNS, SASEGT. V dropped 2 bases and J dropped 5 bases, with 13 bases sitting between them. The CDR3 sequence is 14 residues long. The CDR3 spells CASSERGAPNEQYF. CDR3 bases: TGTGCCAGCAGTGAACGGGGGGCCCCCAACGAGCAGTACTTC.

The gene calls are TRBV30 and TRBJ2-7; the D gene is possibly TRBD1 (5 bases). There are 14 residues in the CDR3. Germline V gives CDR1 GTSNPN, CDR2 SVGIG (reference sequence). Trimming pared 7 bases from V and 2 bases from J, leaving 18 bases between. For the CDR3, the DNA is TGTGCCTCCATGGGCCATTCAGGGCCCTACGAGCAGTACTTC. Translating it yields CASMGHSGPYEQYF.

The V call is TRBV11-2, the J call TRBJ1-2, with D possibly TRBD1 on 5 matching bases. Germline loops: CDR1 SGHAT, CDR2 FQNNGV. The V and J ends lost 3 bases and 6 bases respectively, with 11 bases between them. The CDR3 extends over 13 amino acids. This CDR3 reads CASSFSQGDGYTF. The CDR3 DNA reads TGTGCCAGCAGCTTCAGTCAGGGCGATGGCTACACCTTC.

The rearrangement joins TRBV6-5 to TRBJ2-2; D is uncertain. CDR1 and CDR2 (germline): MNHEY, SVGAGI. The CDR3 contains 15 residues. V dropped 5 bases and J dropped 0 bases, with 10 bases sitting between them. CDR3 residues: CASSPFVSNTGELFF. The CDR3 DNA reads as TGTGCCAGCAGTCCCTTTGTTTCGAACACCGGGGAGCTGTTTTTT.

The chain employs TRBV7-3 and TRBJ2-1, with TRBD2 matching over 15 bases. Germline-derived CDR1 and CDR2 are SGHTA and FQGTGA. V shed 4 bases, J shed 4 bases, and the junction held 11 bases outside the gene matches. CDR3 length: 19 residues. The CDR3 loop is CASSYEPGLAGGGYNEQFF. CDR3 coding DNA: TGTGCCAGCAGCTACGAACCGGGACTAGCGGGAGGAGGATACAATGAGCAGTTCTTC.

J is TRBJ2-5 and V is TRBV6-5; D is uncertain. The germline CDR1 and CDR2 sequences are MNHEY and SVGAGI. Trimming removed 6 bases from V and 8 bases from J, with 10 bases in between. The CDR3 has 11 residues. The CDR3 is CASRYKRTQYF. The DNA for the CDR3 is TGTGCCAGCAGATACAAGAGAACCCAGTACTTC.

This chain uses TRBV18 with TRBJ1-5; a possible D gene is TRBD1 (5 bases). Between the trimmed V and J ends, which lost 6 bases and 5 bases, there was a span of 8 bases. Looked up from germline, CDR1 is KGHSH and CDR2 is LQKENI. The CDR3 totals 12 residues. The CDR3 is CASSGGDQPQHF. The DNA for the CDR3 is TGTGCCAGCTCGGGGGGGGATCAGCCCCAGCATTTT.

Of note for this clone: At one of its ends the junction is not consistent with the germline gene, which may arise from a read error. The chain employs TRBV30 and TRBJ2-3, with 9 bases identical to TRBD2. The CDR3 spans 16 residues. CDR1 is GTSNPN and CDR2 is SVGIG in the germline V gene (reference sequence). CDR3 bases: TGTGCCTGGACCTACGGTAGCGGGAGAGGCACATATACGCAGTATTTT. Translating it yields CAWTYGSGRGTYTQYF.

The chain combines TRBV7-9 with TRBJ1-2, with D maybe TRBD1 (5 bases). Germline V gene data show CDR1 as SEHNR and CDR2 as FQNEAQ (reference sequence). CDR3 length: 17 residues. Trimming took off 4 bases at V and 6 bases at J, with 24 bases between the two ends. The CDR3 bases are TGTGCCAGCAGCTCGTCAGAGCAGGGAGGGCGAAGAAATGGCTACACCTTC. Its translation is CASSSSEQGGRRNGYTF.

In its sample, this clone was seen a few times. The chain employs TRBV7-2 and TRBJ2-3; the match to TRBD2 covers 8 bases. CDR3 length: 17 residues. CDR1 is SGHTA, CDR2 FQGNSA, per germline. V dropped 2 bases and J dropped 4; count of bases not matched to a gene: 11. For the CDR3, the DNA is TGTGCCAGCAGCTTACCCCCCGGGACTAGTTCGGCAGATACGCAGTATTTT. It yields the protein CASSLPPGTSSADTQYF.

The genes are TRBV29-1 and TRBJ1-2, with D unresolved. Germline CDR1 SQVTM, CDR2 ANQGSEA. V lost 4 bases and J 1 base, leaving 1 base between the germline ends. The CDR3 is made up of 10 amino acids. This CDR3 reads CSVGNYGYTF. The CDR3 coding sequence is TGCAGCGTTGGTAACTATGGCTACACCTTC.

This clone was recorded only once. The chain combines TRBV28 with TRBJ2-3; 7 nucleotides align to TRBD2. The V and J ends lost 7 bases and 5 bases, in that order; junction bases with no gene match: 12. Germline CDR1 and CDR2: MDHEN and SYDVKM. The CDR3 is made up of 15 amino acids. The CDR3 spells CASNPSGMKVDTQYF. In DNA, the CDR3 is TGTGCCAGCAACCCCAGCGGGATGAAGGTAGATACGCAGTATTTT.

The V and J genes are TRBV30 and TRBJ1-6; TRBD1 is a possible D gene (5 bases). The germline CDR1 and CDR2 sequences are GTSNPN and SVGIG (reference sequence). V lost 4 bases and J lost 9, with 16 bases in between. The CDR3 consists of 14 residues. The CDR3 nucleotides read TGTGCCTGGACTAGCCGGGGGAGGAGTTCACCCCTCCACTTT. Translation: CAWTSRGRSSPLHF.

With regard to this clone: At one boundary the junction diverges from the germline segment, which might be a read error. The chain employs TRBV4-1 and TRBJ2-1, with 10 bases fitting TRBD1. The CDR3 contains 15 residues. Germline CDR1 MGHRA, CDR2 YSYEKL. The CDR3 nucleotides are TGCGCCAGCAGCCAAGGCCCTCCCGGGACAGGGGCGGCGATCTTC. Encoded protein: CASSQGPPGTGAAIF.